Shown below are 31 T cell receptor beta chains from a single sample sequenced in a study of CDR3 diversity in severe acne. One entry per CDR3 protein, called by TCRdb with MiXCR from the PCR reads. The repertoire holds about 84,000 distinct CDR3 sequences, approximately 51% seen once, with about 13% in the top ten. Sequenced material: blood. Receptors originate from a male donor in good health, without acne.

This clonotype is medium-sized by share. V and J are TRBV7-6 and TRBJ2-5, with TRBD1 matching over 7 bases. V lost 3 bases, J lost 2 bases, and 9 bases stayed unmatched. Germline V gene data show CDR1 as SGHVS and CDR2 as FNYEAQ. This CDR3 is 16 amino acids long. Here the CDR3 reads CASSLGTGTAQETQYF. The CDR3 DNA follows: TGTGCCAGCAGCTTGGGTACCGGGACAGCTCAAGAGACCCAGTACTTC.

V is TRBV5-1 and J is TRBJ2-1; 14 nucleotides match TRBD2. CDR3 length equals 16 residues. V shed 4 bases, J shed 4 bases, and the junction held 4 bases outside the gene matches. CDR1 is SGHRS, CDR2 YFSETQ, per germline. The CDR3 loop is CASSGGTSGRYNEQFF. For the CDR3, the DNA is TGCGCCAGCAGCGGCGGGACTAGCGGGAGATACAATGAGCAGTTCTTC.

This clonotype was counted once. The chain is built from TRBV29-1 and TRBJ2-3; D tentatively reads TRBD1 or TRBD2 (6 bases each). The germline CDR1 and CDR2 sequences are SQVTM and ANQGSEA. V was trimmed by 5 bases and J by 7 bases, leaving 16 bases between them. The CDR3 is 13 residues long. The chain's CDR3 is CSVPSLGGHTQYF. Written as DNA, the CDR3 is TGCAGCGTTCCTTCACTAGGGGGGCATACGCAGTATTTT.

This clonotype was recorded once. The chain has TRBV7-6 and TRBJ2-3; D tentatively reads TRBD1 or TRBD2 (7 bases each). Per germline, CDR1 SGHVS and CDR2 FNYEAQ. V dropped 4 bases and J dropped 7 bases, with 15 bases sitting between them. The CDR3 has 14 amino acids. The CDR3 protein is CASSSQGGANTQYF. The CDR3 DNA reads TGTGCCAGCAGCTCCCAGGGGGGGGCGAATACGCAGTATTTT.

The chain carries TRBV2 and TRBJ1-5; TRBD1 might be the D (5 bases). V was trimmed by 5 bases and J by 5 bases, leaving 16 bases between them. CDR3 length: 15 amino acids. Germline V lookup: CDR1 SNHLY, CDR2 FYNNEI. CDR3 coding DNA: TGTGCCAGCAGTTCGGGGGGTACGACCCATCAGCCCCAGCATTTT. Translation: CASSSGGTTHQPQHF.

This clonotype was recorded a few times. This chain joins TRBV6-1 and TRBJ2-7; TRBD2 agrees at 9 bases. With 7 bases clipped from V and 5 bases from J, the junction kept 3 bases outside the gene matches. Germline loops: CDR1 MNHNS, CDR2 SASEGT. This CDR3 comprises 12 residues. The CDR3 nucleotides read TGTGCCAGCAATAGCGGGAGCCACGAGCAGTACTTC. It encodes CASNSGSHEQYF.

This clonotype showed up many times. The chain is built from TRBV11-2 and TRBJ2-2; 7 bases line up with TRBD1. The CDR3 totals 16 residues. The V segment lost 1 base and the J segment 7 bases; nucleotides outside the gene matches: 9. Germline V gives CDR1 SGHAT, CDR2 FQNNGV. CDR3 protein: CASSLAVTGFYGELFF. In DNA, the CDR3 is TGTGCCAGCAGCTTAGCGGTGACAGGGTTCTACGGGGAGCTGTTTTTT. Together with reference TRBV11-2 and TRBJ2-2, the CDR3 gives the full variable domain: EAGVAQSPRYKIIEKRQSVAFWCNPISGHATLYWYQQILGQGPKLLIQFQNNGVVDDSQLPKDRFSAERLKGVDSTLKIQPAKLEDSAVYLCASSLAVTGFYGELFFGEGSRLTVL.

The CDR3 here is CASSWDRGRDQETQYF. In DNA form, the CDR3 reads TGTGCCAGCAGCTGGGACCGGGGCCGTGACCAAGAGACCCAGTACTTC. The genes are TRBV7-9 and TRBJ2-5; D may be TRBD1 or TRBD2 (5 bases each). The CDR3 length is 16 residues. In germline, CDR1 is SEHNR, CDR2 FQNEAQ (reference sequence). V lost 4 bases, J lost 0 bases, and 15 bases lay in between.

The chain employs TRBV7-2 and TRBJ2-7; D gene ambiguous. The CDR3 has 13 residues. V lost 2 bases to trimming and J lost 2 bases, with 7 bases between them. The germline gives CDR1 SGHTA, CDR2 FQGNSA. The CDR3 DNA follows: TGTGCCAGCAGCTTATCTACGCCCTACGAGCAGTACTTC. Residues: CASSLSTPYEQYF.

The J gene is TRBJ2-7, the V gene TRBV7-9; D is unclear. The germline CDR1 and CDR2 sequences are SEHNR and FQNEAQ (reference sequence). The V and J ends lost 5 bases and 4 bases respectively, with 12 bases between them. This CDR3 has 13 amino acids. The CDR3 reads CASSHSWGYEQYF. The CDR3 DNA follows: TGTGCCAGCAGCCACAGTTGGGGATACGAGCAGTACTTC.

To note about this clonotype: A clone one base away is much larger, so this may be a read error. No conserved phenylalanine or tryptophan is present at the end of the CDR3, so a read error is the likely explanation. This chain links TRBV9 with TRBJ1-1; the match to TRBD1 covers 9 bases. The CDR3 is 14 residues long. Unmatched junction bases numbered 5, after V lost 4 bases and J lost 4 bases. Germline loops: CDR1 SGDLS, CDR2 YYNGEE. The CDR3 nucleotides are TGTGCCAGCAGCCAGCAGACAGGGGGCACTGAAGCTTTCTCT. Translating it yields CASSQQTGGTEAFS.

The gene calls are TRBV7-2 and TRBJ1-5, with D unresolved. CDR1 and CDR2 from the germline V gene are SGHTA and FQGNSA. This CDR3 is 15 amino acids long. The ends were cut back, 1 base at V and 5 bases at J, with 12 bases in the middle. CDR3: CASSLDSTVDQPQHF. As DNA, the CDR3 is TGTGCCAGCAGCTTAGATTCAACAGTAGATCAGCCCCAGCATTTT.

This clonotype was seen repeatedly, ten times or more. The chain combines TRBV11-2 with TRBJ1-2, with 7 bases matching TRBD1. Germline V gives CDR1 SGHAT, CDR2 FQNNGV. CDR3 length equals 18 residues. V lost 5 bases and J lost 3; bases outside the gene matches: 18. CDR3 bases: TGTGCCAGCAGCGCCCCGAGACAGGGTACTTTCGGGGACTATGGCTACACCTTC. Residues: CASSAPRQGTFGDYGYTF.

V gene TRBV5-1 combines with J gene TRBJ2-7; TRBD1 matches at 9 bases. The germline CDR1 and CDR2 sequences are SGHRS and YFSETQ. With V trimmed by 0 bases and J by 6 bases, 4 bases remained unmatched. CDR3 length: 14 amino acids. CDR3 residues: CASSLEQGAVEQYF. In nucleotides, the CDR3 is TGCGCCAGCAGCTTGGAACAGGGGGCAGTCGAGCAGTACTTC.

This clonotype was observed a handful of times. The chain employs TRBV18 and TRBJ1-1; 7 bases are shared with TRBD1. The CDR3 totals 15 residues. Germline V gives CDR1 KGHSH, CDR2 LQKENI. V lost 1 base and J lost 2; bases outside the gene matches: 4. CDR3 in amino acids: CASSPRSGGNTEAFF. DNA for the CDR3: TGTGCCAGCTCACCACGGTCAGGGGGTAACACTGAAGCTTTCTTT.

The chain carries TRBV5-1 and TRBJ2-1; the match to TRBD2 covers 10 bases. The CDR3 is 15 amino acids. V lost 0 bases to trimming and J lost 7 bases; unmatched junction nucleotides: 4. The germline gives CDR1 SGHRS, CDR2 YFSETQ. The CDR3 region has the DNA TGCGCCAGCAGCTTGGCCCTAGCGGGAGCTAATGAGCAGTTCTTC. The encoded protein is CASSLALAGANEQFF.

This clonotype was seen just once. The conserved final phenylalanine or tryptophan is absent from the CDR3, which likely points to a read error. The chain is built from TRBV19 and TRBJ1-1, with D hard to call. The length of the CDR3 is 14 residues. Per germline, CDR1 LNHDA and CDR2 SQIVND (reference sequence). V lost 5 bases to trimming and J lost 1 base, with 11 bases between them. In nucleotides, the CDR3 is TGTGCCAGTAGTGCCTGGGCAGCGAACACTGAAGCTTTCCTT. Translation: CASSAWAANTEAFL.

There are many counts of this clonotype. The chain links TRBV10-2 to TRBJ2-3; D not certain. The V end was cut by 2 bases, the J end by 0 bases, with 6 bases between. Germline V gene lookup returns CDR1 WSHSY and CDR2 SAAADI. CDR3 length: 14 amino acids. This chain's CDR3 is CASSEVGSTDTQYF. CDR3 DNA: TGCGCCAGCAGTGAGGTTGGAAGCACAGATACGCAGTATTTT.

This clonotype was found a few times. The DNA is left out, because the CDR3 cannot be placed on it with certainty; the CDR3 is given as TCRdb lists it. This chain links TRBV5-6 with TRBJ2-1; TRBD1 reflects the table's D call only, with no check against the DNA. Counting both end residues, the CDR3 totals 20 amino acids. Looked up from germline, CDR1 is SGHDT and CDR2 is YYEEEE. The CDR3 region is CASSFYICSAPLALGNEQFF.

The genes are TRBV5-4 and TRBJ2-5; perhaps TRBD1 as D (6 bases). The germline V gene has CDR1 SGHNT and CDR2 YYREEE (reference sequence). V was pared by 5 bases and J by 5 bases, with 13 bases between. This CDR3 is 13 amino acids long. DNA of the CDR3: TGTGCCAGCAGTTCAGGGGTCAGGGAGACCCAGTACTTC. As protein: CASSSGVRETQYF.

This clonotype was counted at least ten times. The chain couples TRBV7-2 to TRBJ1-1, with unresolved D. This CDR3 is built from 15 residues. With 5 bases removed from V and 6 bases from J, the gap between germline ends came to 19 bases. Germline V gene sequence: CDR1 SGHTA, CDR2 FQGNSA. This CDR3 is CASSKDPGRFAEAFF. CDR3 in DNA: TGTGCCAGCAGCAAAGACCCGGGAAGGTTCGCTGAAGCTTTCTTT.

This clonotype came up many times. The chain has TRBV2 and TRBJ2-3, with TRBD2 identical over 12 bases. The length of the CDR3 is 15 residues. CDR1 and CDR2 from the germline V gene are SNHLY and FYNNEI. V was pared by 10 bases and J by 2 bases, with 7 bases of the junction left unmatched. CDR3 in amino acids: CATAGTSGFTDTQYF. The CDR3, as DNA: TGTGCCACCGCCGGGACTAGCGGGTTCACAGATACGCAGTATTTT.

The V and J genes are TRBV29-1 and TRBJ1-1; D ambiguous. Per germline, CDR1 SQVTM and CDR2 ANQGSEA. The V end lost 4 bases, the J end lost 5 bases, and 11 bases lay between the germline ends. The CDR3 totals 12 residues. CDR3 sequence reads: CSVVRYGTEAFF. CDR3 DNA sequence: TGCAGCGTTGTTAGATATGGTACTGAAGCTTTCTTT. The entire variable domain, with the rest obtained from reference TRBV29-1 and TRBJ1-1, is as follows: SAVISQKPSRDICQRGTSLTIQCQVDSQVTMMFWYRQQPGQSLTLIATANQGSEATYESGFVIDKFPISRPNLTFSTLTVSNMSPEDSSIYLCSVVRYGTEAFFGQGTRLTVV.

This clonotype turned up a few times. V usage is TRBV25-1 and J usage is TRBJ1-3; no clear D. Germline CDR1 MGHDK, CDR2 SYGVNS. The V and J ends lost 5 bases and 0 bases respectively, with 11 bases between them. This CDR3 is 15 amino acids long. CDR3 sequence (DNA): TGTGCCAGCAGTACGGGGTCTTCCTCTGGAAACACCATATATTTT. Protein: CASSTGSSSGNTIYF.

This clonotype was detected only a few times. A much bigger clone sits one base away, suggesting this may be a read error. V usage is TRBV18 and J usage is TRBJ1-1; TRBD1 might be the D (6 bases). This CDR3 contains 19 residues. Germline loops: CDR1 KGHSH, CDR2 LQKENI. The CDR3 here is CASSRRGTGSSSGNTEASF. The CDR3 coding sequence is TGTGCCAGCTCCCGCAGGGGTACTGGGTCCTCGTCTGGGAACACTGAAGCTTCCTTT.

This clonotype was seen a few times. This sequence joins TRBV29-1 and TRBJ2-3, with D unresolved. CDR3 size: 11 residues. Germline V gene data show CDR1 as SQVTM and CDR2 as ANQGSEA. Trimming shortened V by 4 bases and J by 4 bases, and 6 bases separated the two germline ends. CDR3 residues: CSVVRADTQYF. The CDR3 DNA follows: TGCAGCGTTGTGAGAGCAGATACGCAGTATTTT.

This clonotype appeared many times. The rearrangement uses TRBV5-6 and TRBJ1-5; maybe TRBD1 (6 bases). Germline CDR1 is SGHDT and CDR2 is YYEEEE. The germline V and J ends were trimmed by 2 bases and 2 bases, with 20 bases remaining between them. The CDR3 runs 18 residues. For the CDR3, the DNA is TGTGCCAGCAGCTTTTGGGGTGGGGGGGCGGCTGGCAATCAGCCCCAGCATTTT. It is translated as CASSFWGGGAAGNQPQHF.

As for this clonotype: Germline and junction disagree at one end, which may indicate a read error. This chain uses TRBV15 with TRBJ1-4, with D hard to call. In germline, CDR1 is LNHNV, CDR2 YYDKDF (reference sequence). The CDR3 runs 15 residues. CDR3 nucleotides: TGTGCCACCAGCAGAGATTGGAGCTCCAATGAAAGACTGTTTTTT. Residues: CATSRDWSSNERLFF.

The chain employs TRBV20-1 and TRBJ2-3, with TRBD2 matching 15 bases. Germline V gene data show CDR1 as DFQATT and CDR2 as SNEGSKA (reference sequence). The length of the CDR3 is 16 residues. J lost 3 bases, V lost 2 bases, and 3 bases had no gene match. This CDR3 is CSARWGTSGRTDTQYF. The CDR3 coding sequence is TGCAGTGCTAGATGGGGGACTAGCGGGAGGACAGATACGCAGTATTTT.

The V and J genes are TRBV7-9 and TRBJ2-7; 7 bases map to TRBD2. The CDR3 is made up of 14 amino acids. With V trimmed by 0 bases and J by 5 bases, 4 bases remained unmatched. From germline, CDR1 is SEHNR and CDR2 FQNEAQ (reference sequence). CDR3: CASSLAGGLDEQYF. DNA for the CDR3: TGTGCCAGCAGCTTAGCGGGGGGGTTAGACGAGCAGTACTTC.

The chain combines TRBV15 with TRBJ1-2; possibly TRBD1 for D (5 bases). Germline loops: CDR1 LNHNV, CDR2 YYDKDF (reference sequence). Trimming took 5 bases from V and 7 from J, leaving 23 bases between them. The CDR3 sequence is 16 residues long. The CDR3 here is CATSDRREGEFGGYTF. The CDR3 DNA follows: TGTGCCACCAGCGACCGTAGAGAAGGGGAATTCGGTGGCTACACCTTC.